The 23 T cell receptor beta chains below all came from one sample that was sequenced in a study of tumor-infiltrating lymphocytes in localized non-small cell lung cancer. Clones were sequenced by immunoSEQ multiplex PCR, and TCRdb holds only the in-frame ones, with some missing. Of around 9,200 clones in the sample, around 85% were seen once. The specimen sequenced was uninvolved lung tissue not adjacent to the tumor. These receptor sequences come from a human donor with non-small cell lung cancer.

The rearrangement joins TRBV19 to TRBJ1-2; D is undetermined. Between the trimmed V and J ends, which lost 10 bases and 8 bases, there was a span of 26 bases. Germline V gives CDR1 LNHDA, CDR2 SQIVND (reference sequence). The CDR3 spans 15 residues. The CDR3 spells CATSQRGGPLSGYTF. The CDR3 DNA is TGTGCCACCTCCCAACGGGGAGGGCCACTTAGCGGCTACACCTTC.

The V gene is TRBV4-1, the J gene TRBJ2-3; D is undetermined. CDR1 is MGHRA and CDR2 is YSYEKL in the germline V gene. Trimming cost V 0 bases and J 6 bases, with 16 bases left between them. This CDR3 spans 16 amino acids. The CDR3 here is CASSQDPGQLTDTQYF. Here the CDR3 DNA reads TGCGCCAGCAGCCAAGATCCTGGGCAGTTGACGGATACGCAGTATTTT.

The CDR3 DNA follows: TGTGCCAGCAGTTTTAGTGGGACTAATGAAAAACTGTTTTTT. Its translation: CASSFSGTNEKLFF. The chain employs TRBV28 and TRBJ1-4; D remains ambiguous. CDR3 size: 14 residues. Per germline, CDR1 MDHEN and CDR2 SYDVKM. V lost 3 bases, J lost 2 bases, and 7 bases lay in between.

The chain links TRBV16 to TRBJ2-4; D is unresolved. The germline gives CDR1 KGHSY, CDR2 FQNENV. V lost 2 bases and J 7 bases, leaving 6 bases between the germline ends. The CDR3 spans 12 residues. The CDR3 DNA reads TGTGCCAGCAGCCAAGGCCGGAACATTCAGTACTTC. It is translated as CASSQGRNIQYF. Variable domain in full (rest from reference TRBV16 and TRBJ2-4): GEEVAQTPKHLVRGEGQKAKLYCAPIKGHSYVFWYQQVLKNEFKFLISFQNENVFDETGMPKERFSAKCLPNSPCSLEIQATKLEDSAVYFCASSQGRNIQYFGAGTRLSVL.

V and J are TRBV5-1 and TRBJ2-7; maybe TRBD2 (5 bases). V was pared by 0 bases and J by 7 bases, with 11 bases between. This CDR3 spans 13 amino acids. Germline loops: CDR1 SGHRS, CDR2 YFSETQ. The CDR3 sequence: CASSLARDSEQYF. The CDR3 nucleotides read TGCGCCAGCAGCTTGGCTCGGGATTCTGAGCAGTACTTC. Together with reference TRBV5-1 and TRBJ2-7, the CDR3 gives the full variable domain: KAGVTQTPRYLIKTRGQQVTLSCSPISGHRSVSWYQQTPGQGLQFLFEYFSETQRNKGNFPGRFSGRQFSNSRSEMNVSTLELGDSALYLCASSLARDSEQYFGPGTRLTVT.

The chain links TRBV30 to TRBJ2-7; no clear D. V was cut by 2 bases and J by 0 bases, with 14 bases left in between. Germline V gives CDR1 GTSNPN, CDR2 SVGIG (reference sequence). The CDR3 sequence is 15 residues long. CDR3 sequence: CAWSPGYPYSYEQYF. The DNA for the CDR3 is TGTGCCTGGAGTCCTGGCTATCCTTACTCCTACGAGCAGTACTTC.

The genes are TRBV2 and TRBJ2-1, with 14 bases aligning to TRBD2. The CDR3 has 15 amino acids. Germline-derived CDR1 and CDR2 are SNHLY and FYNNEI. The V gene end was trimmed by 1 base and the J gene end by 8 bases; junction bases not matched to a gene: 1. The CDR3: CASSEGLAGGDEQFF. The CDR3 bases are TGTGCCAGCAGTGAAGGACTAGCGGGAGGGGATGAGCAGTTCTTC.

The chain carries TRBV27 and TRBJ2-5; 8 positions agree with TRBD2. Germline V lookup: CDR1 MNHEY, CDR2 SMNVEV (reference sequence). The CDR3 loop spans 15 amino acids. J lost 4 bases, V lost 0 bases, and 4 bases had no gene match. The CDR3 is CASSLSGLGPETQYF. The CDR3 DNA follows: TGTGCCAGCAGTTTATCGGGACTAGGACCAGAGACCCAGTACTTC.

CDR3 loop: CASSLVGLAGGPVTGELFF. CDR3 in DNA: TGTGCCAGCAGCTTAGTGGGACTAGCGGGAGGGCCAGTAACCGGGGAGCTGTTTTTT. This sequence joins TRBV11-2 and TRBJ2-2; TRBD2 matches at 16 bases. The CDR3 consists of 19 residues. V lost 1 base and J lost 5; bases outside the gene matches: 7. CDR1 is SGHAT, CDR2 FQNNGV, per germline.

The chain recombines TRBV13 with TRBJ2-5; TRBD1 aligns across 8 bases. The junction had 3 bases not matched to a gene; V was cut back by 5 bases and J by 1 base. Germline loops: CDR1 PRHDT, CDR2 FYEKMQ (reference sequence). The CDR3 sequence is 14 residues long. The CDR3 coding sequence is TGTGCCAGCAGCGTGGGACAGGCCCAAGAGACCCAGTACTTC. It yields the protein CASSVGQAQETQYF.

The V and J genes are TRBV28 and TRBJ2-1, with D unclear. This CDR3 contains 15 residues. V was cut by 4 bases and J by 0 bases, with 10 bases left in between. Germline-derived CDR1 and CDR2 are MDHEN and SYDVKM. Here the CDR3 reads CASSYDISSYNEQFF. CDR3 bases: TGTGCCAGCAGTTACGACATCAGCTCCTACAATGAGCAGTTCTTC.

This sequence joins TRBV5-6 and TRBJ2-5; the D is unclear. Germline CDR1 reads SGHDT; CDR2 reads YYEEEE. Trimming stripped 2 bases from V and 5 bases from J, with 7 bases between. The CDR3 is made up of 12 amino acids. CDR3 DNA sequence: TGTGCCAGCAGCTTCCGATACGAGACCCAGTACTTC. Its translation is CASSFRYETQYF.

As for this clone: Other DNA sequences of this sample code for an identical CDR3. The V call is TRBV7-9, the J call TRBJ1-3, with 9 positions matching TRBD1. CDR3 length: 15 residues. V lost 6 bases to trimming and J lost 4 bases; unmatched junction nucleotides: 7. Germline V gene sequence: CDR1 SEHNR, CDR2 FQNEAQ (reference sequence). CDR3 in DNA: TGTGCCAGCAGTTTCGGGACAGGGCTCGGAAACACCATATATTTT. This codes for CASSFGTGLGNTIYF.

The rearrangement links TRBV28 to TRBJ2-7; 8 positions agree with TRBD1. Unmatched junction bases numbered 10, after V lost 1 base and J lost 5 bases. This CDR3 contains 16 residues. Germline lookup yields CDR1 MDHEN and CDR2 SYDVKM. The CDR3 bases are TGTGCCAGCAGTTTATTAGGACAGGGAGGTTACAACGAGCAGTACTTC. Translating gives CASSLLGQGGYNEQYF. The full variable domain, with the rest looked up from reference TRBV28 and TRBJ2-7, is DVKVTQSSRYLVKRTGEKVFLECVQDMDHENMFWYRQDPGLGLRLIYFSYDVKMKEKGDIPEGYSVSREKKERFSLILESASTNQTSMYLCASSLLGQGGYNEQYFGPGTRLTVT.

The CDR3 protein is CASSPGAGTTYEQYF. The CDR3, as DNA: TGCGCCAGCAGCCCAGGGGCAGGGACAACCTACGAGCAGTACTTC. The gene calls are TRBV4-3 and TRBJ2-7, with D possibly being TRBD1 (6 bases). This CDR3 spans 15 amino acids. CDR1 LGHNA and CDR2 YSLEER come from the germline V gene. With 4 bases removed from V and 2 bases from J, the gap between germline ends came to 15 bases.

This clone has a single count. The V call is TRBV5-1, the J call TRBJ1-2, with D tentatively TRBD1 (6 bases). The germline gives CDR1 SGHRS, CDR2 YFSETQ. CDR3 size: 14 residues. Trimming pared 3 bases from V and 4 bases from J, leaving 13 bases between. Here the CDR3 DNA reads TGCGCCAGCAGCTCAGGGGCGAGTGGCTATGGCTACACCTTC. Translation: CASSSGASGYGYTF.

V usage is TRBV29-1 and J usage is TRBJ1-2; the D is unclear. Looked up from germline, CDR1 is SQVTM and CDR2 is ANQGSEA. V dropped 3 bases and J dropped 2 bases, with 7 bases sitting between them. This CDR3 is built from 12 residues. CDR3 DNA sequence: TGCAGCGTTGATACAGCAAACTATGGCTACACCTTC. Protein sequence: CSVDTANYGYTF.

This rearrangement joins TRBV7-9 to TRBJ2-1; D is unresolved. V was shortened by 0 bases and J by 8 bases, with 8 bases between the two germline ends. CDR1 is SEHNR, CDR2 FQNEAQ, per germline (reference sequence). There are 13 residues in the CDR3. The DNA of the CDR3 is TGTGCCAGCAGCTTAGCGCCCCTTGATGAGCAGTTCTTC. Encoded protein: CASSLAPLDEQFF.

V gene TRBV27 combines with J gene TRBJ2-7, with D perhaps assigned TRBD1 or TRBD2 (5 bases each). The CDR3 extends over 16 amino acids. The V gene's germline CDR1 is MNHEY and CDR2 SMNVEV (reference sequence). The V and J ends lost 5 bases and 2 bases respectively, with 19 bases between them. CDR3 nucleotide sequence: TGTGCCAGCAGTCCTATAACGGGAAGGGGAGCCTACGAGCAGTACTTC. This translates into CASSPITGRGAYEQYF.

This chain connects TRBV7-2 to TRBJ2-7, with TRBD2 identical over 9 bases. The CDR3 is 15 residues long. With 1 base clipped from V and 1 base from J, the junction kept 2 bases outside the gene matches. Germline V CDR1 and CDR2: SGHTA, FQGNSA. As DNA, the CDR3 is TGTGCCAGCAGCTTAGGACTAGCGGTATCCTACGAGCAGTACTTC. This codes for CASSLGLAVSYEQYF.

This clone was seen just once. This chain joins TRBV28 and TRBJ2-7, with a tentative D call TRBD1 (5 bases). The germline CDR1 and CDR2 sequences are MDHEN and SYDVKM. The CDR3 is 15 residues long. The V gene lost 5 bases and the J gene lost 3 bases, with 17 bases spanning the gap. Here the CDR3 DNA reads TGTGCCAGCAGTCATGACAGTAGTCCGGGCTACGAGCAGTACTTC. This encodes CASSHDSSPGYEQYF.

V and J are TRBV20-1 and TRBJ1-2; D not certain. V was shortened by 1 base and J by 7 bases, with 7 bases between the two germline ends. Germline CDR1 reads DFQATT; CDR2 reads SNEGSKA (reference sequence). The CDR3 runs to 11 residues. This chain's CDR3 is CSARGDTGYTF. CDR3 sequence (DNA): TGCAGTGCTAGAGGGGATACTGGCTACACCTTC.

J is TRBJ1-4 and V is TRBV15, with 8 bases aligning to TRBD1. The germline V gene encodes CDR1 LNHNV and CDR2 YYDKDF (reference sequence). The CDR3 runs 17 residues. V lost 1 base, J lost 7 bases, and 11 bases stayed unmatched. This chain's CDR3 is CATSRGLAGGGGEKLFF. CDR3 nucleotide sequence: TGTGCCACCAGCAGAGGGCTGGCAGGGGGCGGAGGTGAAAAACTGTTTTTT. The whole variable domain, filled in from reference TRBV15 and TRBJ1-4, reads DAMVIQNPRYQVTQFGKPVTLSCSQTLNHNVMYWYQQKSSQAPKLLFHYYDKDFNNEADTPDNFQSRRPNTSFCFLDIRSPGLGDTAMYLCATSRGLAGGGGEKLFFGSGTQLSVL.